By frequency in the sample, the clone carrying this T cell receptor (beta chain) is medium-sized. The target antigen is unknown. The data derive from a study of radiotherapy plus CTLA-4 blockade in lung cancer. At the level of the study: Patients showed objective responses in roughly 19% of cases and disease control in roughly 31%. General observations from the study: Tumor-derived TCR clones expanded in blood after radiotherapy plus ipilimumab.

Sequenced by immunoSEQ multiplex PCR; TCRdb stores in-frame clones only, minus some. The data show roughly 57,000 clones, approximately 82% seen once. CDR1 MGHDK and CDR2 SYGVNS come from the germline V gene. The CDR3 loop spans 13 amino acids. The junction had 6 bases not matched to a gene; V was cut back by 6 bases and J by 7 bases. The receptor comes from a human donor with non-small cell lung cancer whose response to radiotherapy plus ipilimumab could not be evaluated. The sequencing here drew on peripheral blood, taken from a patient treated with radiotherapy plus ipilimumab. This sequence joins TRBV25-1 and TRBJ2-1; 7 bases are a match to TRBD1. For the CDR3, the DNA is TGTGCCAGCAGATCGGGACAGCTGAATGAGCAGTTCTTC. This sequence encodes CASRSGQLNEQFF.